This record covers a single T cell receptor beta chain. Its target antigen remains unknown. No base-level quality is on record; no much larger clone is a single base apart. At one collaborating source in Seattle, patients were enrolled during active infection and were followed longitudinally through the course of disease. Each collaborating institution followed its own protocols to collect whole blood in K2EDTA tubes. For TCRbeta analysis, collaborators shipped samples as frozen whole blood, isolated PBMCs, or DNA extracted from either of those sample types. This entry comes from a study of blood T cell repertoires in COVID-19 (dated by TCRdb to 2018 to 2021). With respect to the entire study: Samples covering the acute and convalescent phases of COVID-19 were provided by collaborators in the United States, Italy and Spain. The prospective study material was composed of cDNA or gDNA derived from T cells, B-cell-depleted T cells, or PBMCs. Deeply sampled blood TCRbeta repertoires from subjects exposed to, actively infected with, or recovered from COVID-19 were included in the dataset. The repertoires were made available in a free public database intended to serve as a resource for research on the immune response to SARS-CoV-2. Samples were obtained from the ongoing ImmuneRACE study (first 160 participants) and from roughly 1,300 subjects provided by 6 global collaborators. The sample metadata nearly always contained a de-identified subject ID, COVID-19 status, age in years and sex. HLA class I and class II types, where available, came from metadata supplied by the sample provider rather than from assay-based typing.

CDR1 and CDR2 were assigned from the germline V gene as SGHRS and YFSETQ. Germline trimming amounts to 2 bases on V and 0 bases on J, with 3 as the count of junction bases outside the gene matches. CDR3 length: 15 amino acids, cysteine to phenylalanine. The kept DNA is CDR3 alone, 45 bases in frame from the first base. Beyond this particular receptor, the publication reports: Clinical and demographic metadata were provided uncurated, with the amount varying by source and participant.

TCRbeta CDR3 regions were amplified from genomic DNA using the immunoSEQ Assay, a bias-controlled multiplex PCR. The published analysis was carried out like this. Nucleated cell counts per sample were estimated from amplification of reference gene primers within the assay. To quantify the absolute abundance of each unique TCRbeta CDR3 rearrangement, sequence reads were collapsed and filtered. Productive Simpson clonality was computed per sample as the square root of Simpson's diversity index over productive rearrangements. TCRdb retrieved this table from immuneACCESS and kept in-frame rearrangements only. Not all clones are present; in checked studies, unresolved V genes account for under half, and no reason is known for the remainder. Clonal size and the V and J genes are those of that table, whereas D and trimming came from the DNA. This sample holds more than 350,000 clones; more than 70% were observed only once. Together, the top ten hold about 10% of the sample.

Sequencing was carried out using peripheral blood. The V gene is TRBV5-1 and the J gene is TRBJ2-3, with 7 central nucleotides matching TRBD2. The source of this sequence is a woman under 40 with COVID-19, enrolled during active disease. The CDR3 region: CASSFSGQSTDTQYF. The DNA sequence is TGCGCCAGCAGCTTTAGCGGGCAGAGCACAGATACGCAGTATTTT.